This T cell receptor beta chain is from a study of shared clonotypes between healthy human individuals. Study-level points and caveats: Genetic and exposure-history diversity was limited by the few donors. Shared clonotypes across all four donors exceeded non-shared ones in generation probability.

Several immunoSEQ plates received, in even portions, the genomic DNA of each subset. The method was immunoSEQ multiplex PCR; TCRdb's version includes in-frame clones alone and lacks a portion of them. Of about 2 million clones listed, just under 95% were seen once; the top ten hold more than 0.9%. The naive CD8 population came from CD45RO-negative cells selected for CCR7, without terminally differentiated effector memory CD45RA+ cells. Study donors comprised healthy, HIV-negative adults devoid of recent acute infection or vaccination. Of note for this clone: The target antigen is unknown.

The specimen was naive CD8+ T cells sorted from blood. The source of this sequence is a man younger than 35 in good health.

The CDR3 DNA reads TGTGCCAGCAGCTGGGGGGTAAATAGCTCGTACAATGAGCAGTTCTTC. Its translation: CASSWGVNSSYNEQFF. V gene TRBV27 combines with J gene TRBJ2-1; tentative D call: TRBD2 (6 bases). This CDR3 is 16 amino acids long. Germline lookup yields CDR1 MNHEY and CDR2 SMNVEV (reference sequence). V lost 6 bases and J 4 bases, leaving 19 bases between the germline ends.